The 26 T cell receptor beta chains in this list originate from one sample, sequenced in a study of cytomegalovirus exposure and HLA in healthy donors. It was with 60 Vbeta and 13 Jbeta primers that the PCR ran. The protocol was immunoSEQ multiplex PCR, while the TCRdb copy is restricted to in-frame clones and leaves out a portion. This sample carries 200,000 to 250,000 clones, with approximately 1% going to the ten biggest clones. The sequencing input was PBMCs. These receptors were collected from a woman aged 25 to 39 in good health and CMV-seropositive.

The CDR3: CASSKGAEVTEAFF. The CDR3 nucleotides are TGTGCCAGTAGTAAGGGGGCGGAAGTTACTGAAGCTTTCTTT. The rearrangement joins TRBV19 to TRBJ1-1; 7 bases are a match to TRBD1. This CDR3 region has 14 residues. With V trimmed by 4 bases and J by 5 bases, 7 bases remained unmatched. Germline CDR1 reads LNHDA; CDR2 reads SQIVND (reference sequence).

The J gene is TRBJ2-7, the V gene TRBV19; 7 bases agree with TRBD1. The CDR3 contains 17 residues. CDR1 LNHDA and CDR2 SQIVND come from the germline V gene (reference sequence). V lost 9 bases and J lost 6; bases outside the gene matches: 23. The CDR3 DNA follows: TGTGCCAGACCCAGTATTCCCCATAGAGGGGGCTCAGGCGAGCAGTACTTC. Translating gives CARPSIPHRGGSGEQYF.

The V gene is TRBV9, the J gene TRBJ2-3, with D tentatively TRBD1 (5 bases). Germline CDR1 and CDR2: SGDLS and YYNGEE. The CDR3 consists of 14 residues. Trimming removed 1 base at V and 5 bases at J, with 11 bases between. The CDR3 sequence is CASSVISQGDTQYF. DNA of the CDR3: TGTGCCAGCAGCGTAATTTCCCAGGGAGATACGCAGTATTTT. Variable domain in full (rest from reference TRBV9 and TRBJ2-3): DSGVTQTPKHLITATGQRVTLRCSPRSGDLSVYWYQQSLDQGLQFLIQYYNGEERAKGNILERFSAQQFPDLHSELNLSSLELGDSALYFCASSVISQGDTQYFGPGTRLTVL.

The CDR3 reads CASSLSGGSTDTQYF. The CDR3 bases are TGCGCCAGCAGTCTATCCGGGGGGAGCACAGATACGCAGTATTTT. This chain joins TRBV4-3 and TRBJ2-3; 7 bases fit TRBD2. V lost 6 bases to trimming and J lost 0 bases; unmatched junction nucleotides: 6. This CDR3 spans 15 amino acids. CDR1 and CDR2 from the germline V gene are LGHNA and YSLEER.

V gene TRBV7-2 combines with J gene TRBJ1-5, with a possible D match to TRBD1 (6 bases). The length of the CDR3 is 18 residues. Germline CDR1 is SGHTA and CDR2 is FQGNSA. The germline V and J ends were trimmed by 5 bases and 8 bases, with 28 bases remaining between them. DNA for the CDR3: TGTGCCAGCAGCCCCCCGAAAGGGACACAAGCCCTTACAGAGCCCCAGCATTTT. Translation: CASSPPKGTQALTEPQHF.

The CDR3 here is CSVEEGGYGYTF. The CDR3 bases are TGCAGCGTTGAAGAGGGGGGTTATGGCTACACCTTC. V and J are TRBV29-1 and TRBJ1-2; tentatively, D is TRBD1 (5 bases). CDR1 SQVTM and CDR2 ANQGSEA come from the germline V gene. The CDR3 is 12 amino acids. Trimming cost V 0 bases and J 5 bases, with 7 bases left between them. Drawing the rest from reference TRBV29-1 and TRBJ1-2, the complete variable domain is SAVISQKPSRDICQRGTSLTIQCQVDSQVTMMFWYRQQPGQSLTLIATANQGSEATYESGFVIDKFPISRPNLTFSTLTVSNMSPEDSSIYLCSVEEGGYGYTFGSGTRLTVV.

The chain recombines TRBV9 with TRBJ1-6; 7 nucleotides agree with TRBD1. The CDR3 is 14 residues long. V shed 3 bases, J shed 9 bases, and the junction held 6 bases outside the gene matches. CDR1 and CDR2 (germline): SGDLS, YYNGEE. CDR3 region: CASSDWTGGSPLHF. The CDR3 DNA sequence: TGTGCCAGCAGCGATTGGACAGGCGGTTCACCCCTCCACTTT.

The chain links TRBV7-2 to TRBJ2-3, with 12 bases aligning to TRBD2. The CDR3 sequence is 19 residues long. V shed 3 bases, J shed 7 bases, and the junction held 17 bases outside the gene matches. The V gene's germline CDR1 is SGHTA and CDR2 FQGNSA. The CDR3 sequence: CASSFGTSGWARPAYTQYF. CDR3 DNA sequence: TGTGCCAGCAGCTTTGGGACTAGCGGGTGGGCAAGGCCTGCTTATACGCAGTATTTT.

The genes are TRBV28 and TRBJ1-2, with 8 bases matching TRBD1. The V gene's germline CDR1 is MDHEN and CDR2 SYDVKM. V lost 5 bases and J lost 4; bases outside the gene matches: 12. The CDR3 spans 16 residues. The CDR3 nucleotides are TGTGCCAGCAGTCTTCAAGGCTCCGGGACAGGCTATGGCTACACCTTC. Encoded protein: CASSLQGSGTGYGYTF.

This rearrangement joins TRBV19 to TRBJ1-2; D is uncertain. CDR3 length equals 13 residues. In germline, CDR1 is LNHDA, CDR2 SQIVND (reference sequence). V shed 6 bases and J shed 5 bases, with 13 bases lying between them. CDR3 residues: CASSYAERYGYTF. The CDR3 coding sequence is TGTGCCAGTAGCTATGCGGAGAGGTATGGCTACACCTTC. Looking up the rest from reference TRBV19 and TRBJ1-2 gives the full variable domain: DGGITQSPKYLFRKEGQNVTLSCEQNLNHDAMYWYRQDPGQGLRLIYYSQIVNDFQKGDIAEGYSVSREKKESFPLTVTSAQKNPTAFYLCASSYAERYGYTFGSGTRLTVV.

The J gene is TRBJ2-1, the V gene TRBV27; the D gene is possibly TRBD2 (6 bases). Germline V gene data show CDR1 as MNHEY and CDR2 as SMNVEV (reference sequence). The CDR3 totals 16 residues. Trimming removed 3 bases at V and 0 bases at J, with 12 bases between. The CDR3 here is CASSFGLARSYNEQFF. For the CDR3, the DNA is TGTGCCAGCAGTTTTGGGCTAGCGCGCTCCTACAATGAGCAGTTCTTC.

This chain connects TRBV6-1 to TRBJ2-3, with no clear D. CDR1 is MNHNS, CDR2 SASEGT, per germline. The CDR3 is made up of 11 amino acids. The V end was cut by 7 bases, the J end by 4 bases, with 6 bases between. CDR3 nucleotide sequence: TGTGCCAGCACGCAGGCAGATACGCAGTATTTT. As protein: CASTQADTQYF.

The rearrangement uses TRBV2 and TRBJ2-2; D unclear. With 7 bases removed from V and 3 bases from J, the gap between germline ends came to 6 bases. Germline V gives CDR1 SNHLY, CDR2 FYNNEI. The CDR3 runs to 12 residues. The DNA for the CDR3 is TGTGCCAGCACCCTAGACACCGGGGAGCTGTTTTTT. This sequence encodes CASTLDTGELFF.

The rearrangement uses TRBV19 and TRBJ2-7, with D tentatively TRBD2 (5 bases). Trimming removed 7 bases at V and 3 bases at J, with 16 bases between. Germline assignment: CDR1 LNHDA and CDR2 SQIVND (reference sequence). The CDR3 covers 14 residues. The CDR3 nucleotides read TGTGCCAGTACCCCATCGGGAAACTACTACGAGCAGTACTTC. Translation: CASTPSGNYYEQYF.

The J gene is TRBJ1-5, the V gene TRBV6-5; possible D gene TRBD1, 6 bases. This CDR3 spans 14 amino acids. Germline assignment: CDR1 MNHEY and CDR2 SVGAGI. Deletions cut 6 bases from V and 0 bases from J, with 9 bases between. CDR3 residues: CASREGGSNQPQHF. In nucleotides, the CDR3 is TGTGCCAGCAGAGAAGGGGGTAGCAATCAGCCCCAGCATTTT.

The chain employs TRBV5-1 and TRBJ2-3; TRBD1 aligns across 7 bases. The length of the CDR3 is 17 residues. J lost 4 bases, V lost 0 bases, and 11 bases had no gene match. CDR1 and CDR2 (germline): SGHRS, YFSETQ. The CDR3 DNA reads as TGCGCCAGCAGCTTGGGGACAAAAGGGACAGCCCCAGATACGCAGTATTTT. This gives the protein CASSLGTKGTAPDTQYF.

CDR3 coding DNA: TGCGCCAGCAGGCCGGGACAACAAGAGACCCAGTACTTC. Translated, it gives CASRPGQQETQYF. The V call is TRBV5-1, the J call TRBJ2-5; D is perhaps TRBD1 (6 bases). The V gene lost 5 bases and the J gene lost 2 bases, with 10 bases spanning the gap. CDR1 and CDR2 from the germline V gene are SGHRS and YFSETQ. This CDR3 region has 13 residues. The complete variable domain, with remaining parts taken from reference TRBV5-1 and TRBJ2-5, reads KAGVTQTPRYLIKTRGQQVTLSCSPISGHRSVSWYQQTPGQGLQFLFEYFSETQRNKGNFPGRFSGRQFSNSRSEMNVSTLELGDSALYLCASRPGQQETQYFGPGTRLLVL.

V and J are TRBV4-1 and TRBJ2-7; 8 bases align to TRBD1. CDR1 MGHRA and CDR2 YSYEKL come from the germline V gene. J gave up 2 bases and V 3 bases, and 9 bases lay outside the gene matches. The CDR3 is made up of 16 amino acids. The CDR3 DNA sequence: TGCGCCAGCAGCCATCACTCCCGGGACAGGACCTACGAGCAGTACTTC. Its protein product is CASSHHSRDRTYEQYF.

This chain uses TRBV6-1 with TRBJ1-4, with D unresolved. CDR3 length: 14 residues. Germline values: CDR1 MNHNS, CDR2 SASEGT. V lost 1 base and J 7 bases, leaving 10 bases between the germline ends. Here the CDR3 reads CASSEGPASEKLFF. The CDR3 DNA follows: TGTGCCAGCAGTGAAGGACCGGCTAGTGAAAAACTGTTTTTT.

This chain uses TRBV19 with TRBJ2-7; tentatively, D is TRBD2 (6 bases). Germline loops: CDR1 LNHDA, CDR2 SQIVND (reference sequence). V was clipped by 10 bases and J by 6 bases, with 13 bases between them. This CDR3 comprises 11 residues. CDR3 nucleotide sequence: TGTGCCACCCGCCAGGGAGGCGAGCAGTACTTC. Protein product: CATRQGGEQYF.

This rearrangement joins TRBV10-3 to TRBJ2-2, with 10 bases matching TRBD2. Germline loops: CDR1 ENHRY, CDR2 SYGVKD. The CDR3 is 14 amino acids. Trimming removed 10 bases from V and 3 bases from J; junction bases left unmatched: 5. Here the CDR3 DNA reads TGTGCCAGAGGAGGGACTAGCGACACCGGGGAGCTGTTTTTT. Translated: CARGGTSDTGELFF.

The V call is TRBV11-2, the J call TRBJ2-2; D ambiguous. The germline V gene encodes CDR1 SGHAT and CDR2 FQNNGV. CDR3 length: 15 residues. The germline V and J ends were trimmed by 1 base and 3 bases, with 9 bases remaining between them. The CDR3, as DNA: TGTGCCAGCAGCTTAGCTTCTACGCACACCGGGGAGCTGTTTTTT. Its protein product is CASSLASTHTGELFF.

J is TRBJ1-5 and V is TRBV5-1; TRBD1 matches 7 bases. Germline V gene sequence: CDR1 SGHRS, CDR2 YFSETQ. Trimming at V came to 1 base and at J to 7 bases, leaving 8 bases not matched to a gene. The CDR3 spans 15 residues. CDR3 sequence reads: CASSLYGDSGQPQHF. The DNA of the CDR3 is TGCGCCAGCAGCTTGTATGGGGACAGCGGACAGCCCCAGCATTTT.

V and J are TRBV30 and TRBJ2-4; a possible D gene is TRBD1 (6 bases). CDR3 length: 13 amino acids. In germline, CDR1 is GTSNPN, CDR2 SVGIG (reference sequence). V lost 1 base and J lost 7, with 11 bases in between. This CDR3 is CAWSEYRVNIQYF. In DNA form, the CDR3 reads TGTGCCTGGAGTGAGTACAGGGTTAACATTCAGTACTTC.

This rearrangement joins TRBV19 to TRBJ2-1, with D possibly TRBD1 on 6 matching bases. Trimming removed 3 bases at V and 6 bases at J, with 18 bases between. The germline V gene encodes CDR1 LNHDA and CDR2 SQIVND (reference sequence). This CDR3 spans 16 amino acids. CDR3 bases: TGTGCCAGTAGTATTGAACAGGGTTGGGTCGTCAATGAGCAGTTCTTC. Its translation: CASSIEQGWVVNEQFF. The full variable domain, with the rest looked up from reference TRBV19 and TRBJ2-1, is DGGITQSPKYLFRKEGQNVTLSCEQNLNHDAMYWYRQDPGQGLRLIYYSQIVNDFQKGDIAEGYSVSREKKESFPLTVTSAQKNPTAFYLCASSIEQGWVVNEQFFGPGTRLTVL.

This chain uses TRBV10-3 with TRBJ2-7; 7 bases match TRBD1. This CDR3 region has 15 residues. V lost 3 bases, J lost 2 bases, and 7 bases stayed unmatched. Germline V lookup: CDR1 ENHRY, CDR2 SYGVKD. The CDR3 sequence is CAISEVSQGAYEQYF. In DNA form, the CDR3 reads TGTGCCATCAGTGAAGTTAGTCAGGGGGCCTACGAGCAGTACTTC.